This T cell receptor (beta chain) was documented in a study of T-cell reconstitution after alpha-beta-depleted transplantation in children. Library preparation (for TCRbeta) was performed with unique molecular identifiers. Each CDR3 protein gets one entry after TCRdb re-called the PCR reads with MiXCR. The sample includes around 500,000 distinct CDR3 sequences, roughly an eighth of them seen just once. Germline CDR1 and CDR2: GTSNPN and SVGIG (reference sequence). The germline V and J ends were trimmed by 3 bases and 1 base, with 4 bases remaining between them. This CDR3 comprises 13 residues. This receptor was identified in a human donor who donated a stem cell graft to a child with combined immunodeficiency. Here the sequenced sample was PBMCs from the stem cell graft donor, taken from the stem cell graft. The chain couples TRBV30 to TRBJ2-6; D not resolved. The CDR3 is CAWRHSGANVLTF. The CDR3 DNA is TGTGCCTGGAGACATTCTGGGGCCAACGTCCTGACTTTC.